Sequencing of this TCR beta chain was carried out in a study of shared clonotypes between healthy human individuals. Study context: Participating donors consisted of two women and a few men aged 18 to 49. General study results and limits: Memory subsets generally showed smaller estimated richness than naive subsets did.

This CDR3 contains 16 residues. Trimming removed 4 bases from V and 5 bases from J; junction bases left unmatched: 10. Germline V gene lookup returns CDR1 SGHAT and CDR2 FQNNGV. Remarks on this clone: Its specificity is unknown.

The naive CD8 population came from CD45RO-negative cells selected for CCR7, without terminally differentiated effector memory CD45RA+ cells. Once extracted for a subset, genomic DNA was divided evenly among several immunoSEQ plates. Generated by immunoSEQ multiplex PCR, the TCRdb table keeps only in-frame clones and is missing some. The sample holds some 2.1 million clones, just under 95% seen once. The chain has TRBV11-2 and TRBJ2-2, with 7 bases aligning to TRBD2. This clonotype was obtained from a man between 18 and 35 years old in good health. The sequenced sample consisted of naive CD8+ T cells sorted from blood. In DNA, the CDR3 is TGTGCCAGCAGCTACCGGGGGAGGGCGGCTACCGGGGAGCTGTTTTTT. Residues: CASSYRGRAATGELFF.